This TCR beta chain was captured by sequencing in a study of cytomegalovirus exposure and HLA in healthy donors (dated by TCRdb to about 2017). For context, the study as a whole: An earlier analysis of roughly 500 of the donors reported 250 to 300 Gb of sequence data and about 100 million unique TCR beta sequences from 150 million to 200 million T cells. Alongside the repertoire data, information on donor age, sex, ethnicity and CMV serostatus was compiled. A later genetic analysis used genome-wide SNP genotypes for about 60% of the 666 donors, treating that subset as a discovery cohort. An early release that covered some 630 HLA-typed donors contained approximately 300 gigabases of sequencing data and tens of millions of unique TCR sequences. The later analysis used no new phenotypic data to find candidate immune exposures, relying instead on TCR beta sequences and their occurrence across donors. Typing coverage differed by locus: A, B, C, DRB1 and DQB1 were typed in about 620-630 donors, DQA1 in 522, DPA1 in some 600, and DPB1 in just under 490. Along with the roughly 670-subject first cohort, a separate validation cohort of over a hundred different subjects was used. In a later analysis, previously published TCR beta repertoires from roughly 710 donors were re-analyzed and high-resolution HLA genotyping was added so that TCR occurrence patterns could be studied. The T cell repertoires of 700 or so subjects were profiled by immunosequencing and related to cytomegalovirus serostatus. Roughly 5 DR-DQ haplotypes were handled as single units for association and clustering, since linkage in the cohort was strong. Among 398 genotyped donors of the cohort, an average of around 250,000 unique TCR beta nucleotide sequences was sequenced per donor, of which approximately 18% were non-productive. An earlier analysis of about 600 of the donors used high-throughput TCR beta sequencing to judge whether each TCR beta V gene segment behaved as functional or pseudogenic. The genetic ancestry cluster associated with self-reported Caucasian donors included about four fifths of the roughly 400 genotyped donors. The study combined high-throughput TCR immunosequencing, statistical association of individual TCRs with disease status, and machine learning to predict cytomegalovirus infection status. All discovery cohort repertoires had been generated using a single sequencing platform. The study was designed to test whether signatures of past pathogen exposure could be identified by cataloging public T cell receptors. Both class I and class II loci were covered by HLA typing, at four-digit resolution. What the work shows at the level of the full study, not this receptor alone: Some IMGT-functional V segments, including TRBV6-2 and TRBV6-3, could not be told apart with the 87-base-pair reads, so those segments were excluded. A later analysis found that most CMV-associated TCR beta chains appeared HLA-restricted, with HLA associations seemingly driven largely by CMV exposure. According to a later genetic analysis, donors in an Asian-associated ancestry cluster had fewer N-insertions in productive TCRs than the roughly 670-donor mean. At a false discovery rate of 0.05, a later analysis linked approximately 18,000 TCR beta sequences to specific HLA alleles. In an earlier analysis of about 600 of the donors, most TCR beta V segments appeared in productive rearrangements about 87% or about 30% of the time, broadly matching IMGT annotations. An association between a missense DCLRE1C variant and V-gene and J-gene trimming of TCR beta chains was found in a later genetic analysis and replicated in an independent cohort. A later analysis found that TCR association rates varied across HLA loci, with DRB1 alleles showing the most associated TCRs and HLA-C alleles the fewest. The only immune exposure information available for the cohort was CMV serostatus. Because counts were too low, under 20 rarely observed V segments, including chromosome 9 orphons, were left out of the earlier analysis of 587 of the donors. A cluster of highly shared sequence variants was judged likely to represent a technical artifact of the sequencing pipeline. In a later analysis, HLA-associated TCR beta chains showed more clonal expansion and lower generation probabilities than non-associated chains that were equally common. Because some donors lacked HLA typing at each locus, the association tests relied only on the typed subset. The classifier was reported to diagnose cytomegalovirus status with high specificity and sensitivity in both the original cohort and the validation cohort. In vitro tests confirmed that a few of the cytomegalovirus-associated TCR beta chains recognize cytomegalovirus antigens. Strong co-occurrence of HLA alleles, especially DR and DQ, made assigning TCR associations to individual alleles difficult. The study listed approximately 150 TCR beta chains as associated with cytomegalovirus. Several of the top co-occurrence clusters appeared to be linked to parvovirus B19, influenza, CMV and Epstein-Barr virus, according to a later analysis. Correlated functional status among segregating V segments might reflect linkage disequilibrium, but an unknown experimental factor could not be ruled out. Across donors, most TCR sequences were observed very rarely, whereas some public TCRs were present in many individuals. The authors suggested that the approach could potentially be generalized to other disease states and immunological phenotypes. A further reported finding was that TCR beta sequences accurately predicted the HLA-A and HLA-B alleles for most subjects in the first cohort. Sequencing depth was assumed to be roughly uniform across donors in the presence/absence analyses, though that assumption may not hold. Only TCR beta chains were sequenced in this cohort, and the absence of alpha or paired-chain data limited detectable features.

The method was the immunoSEQ multiplex PCR assay. The multiplex PCR relied on a mix of 60 forward primers for TCR Vbeta segments and 13 reverse primers for TCR Jbeta segments. The CDR3 region of rearranged TCR beta genes was amplified from genomic DNA by a multiplex PCR assay. The Illumina HiSeq System was used to sequence the amplified TCR beta libraries as 87-base-pair reads. The paper's data handling went like this. A later analysis counted about 80 million unique TCR beta chains across the 550 to 750 repertoires, and roughly 9.9 million of these chains were shared by at least two donors. Raw reads were error-corrected and collapsed into unique sequences with a nearest-neighbor algorithm that merged closely related sequences to remove PCR and sequencing errors. V, D and J gene segments were assigned by aligning CDR3 sequences to IMGT reference sequences. For a sequence to be retained, a match of at least six nucleotides was required to both a V gene segment and a J gene segment. A rearrangement was called productive if the CDR3 had no stop codons and remained in frame with V and J, and every other rearrangement was called non-productive. Following IMGT convention, CDR3 was defined as the stretch from the second conserved V-encoded cysteine to the conserved J-encoded phenylalanine. The earlier analysis of roughly 590 of the donors excluded sequences that lacked an unambiguous match to a single V gene segment. In an earlier analysis of about 590 of the donors, a V segment was called functional when productive rearrangements were above 56.7%, and segregating when the standard deviation between donors exceeded 5%. To diagnose cytomegalovirus status from the catalog of TCR beta chain sequences, a statistical classification framework was built. V and J gene assignment, in a later analysis, came from comparing TCR nucleotide sequences with IMGT/GENE-DB human TR gene sequences. In a later analysis, CDR3 sequences and most-parsimonious VDJ recombination scenarios were assigned using the TCRdist pipeline. A later analysis defined each TCR beta chain by its CDR3 amino acid sequence plus V-gene family, and excluded reads lacking a unique V-gene family. A later analysis removed nearly 600 highly shared, low-generation-probability nucleotide sequences to deal with suspected cross-contamination and a sequencing artifact. In a later analysis, a clonal expansion index was calculated for each public chain from normalized within-repertoire ranks of inferred template counts. A later analysis computed generation probabilities with a VDJ recombination model fitted to out-of-frame rearrangements, and checked the results against IGoR. A later analysis scored TCR-TCR, TCR-HLA and TCR-CMV co-occurrence with hypergeometric tests, applying a repertoire-size bias correction to TCR pairs. False discovery rates were estimated in a later analysis by permuting HLA or CMV assignments 20 times. A later analysis grouped co-occurring TCRs with DBSCAN, adding TCRdist sequence similarity when clustering within HLA-allele-positive subsets. Co-occurrence clustering excluded repertoires with fewer than 30,000 or more than 120,000 public chains, plus five with anomalous nucleotide sharing. Imported from immuneACCESS, the table was reduced by TCRdb to in-frame sequences with V and J called. These copies leave out some clones; in studies compared against another copy, an unresolved V gene accounts for under half, and the cause of the remainder is not known. V and J calls and clone size come straight from that table; D and trimming were deduced from the DNA. The table for this sample lists over 150,000 clones; roughly 80% of them were counted only once. 3.1% of the sample rests with the top ten.

Turning to this clone: Which antigen it targets is not known. It has no much larger one-base neighbor in the sample; base qualities were not kept.

The cohort was made up of approximately 670 healthy bone marrow donors. At the time of sampling, all cohort members were nominally healthy, though unrecorded immune exposures were likely present. The donor tested CMV seropositive, placing the donor among the approximately 310 seropositive members of the cohort. Each donor provided a peripheral blood sample, and peripheral blood mononuclear cells were used for TCR beta sequencing. Genomic DNA was extracted from the blood cell samples with the Qiagen DNeasy Blood Extraction Kit. V is cut back by 4 bases and J by 4 bases, with 10 bases in the junction unmatched. For CDR1 and CDR2, the germline V gene (reference sequence) lists SGHNT and YYREEE. The CDR3 sequence holds 17 residues, the cysteine and phenylalanine included. The read is trimmed to its CDR3 DNA, 51 bases read in frame from base 1.

This receptor chain uses TRBV5-4 and TRBJ2-7; a stretch of 14 junction bases matches TRBD2. The sequence was obtained from a woman between 25 and 40 years old in good health and CMV-seropositive. Sequencing input: PBMCs. Here the CDR3 is given as CASSPGTSGRRMYEQYF. The nucleotides are TGTGCCAGCAGCCCTGGGACTAGCGGGAGAAGGATGTACGAGCAGTACTTC.